This TCR beta chain came from a study of shared clonotypes between healthy human individuals. The CDR3 covers 14 residues. CDR1 and CDR2 from the germline V gene are MGHRA and YSYEKL. About this clone itself: One end of the junction varies from germline; a read error may be responsible.

Here immunoSEQ multiplex PCR was the method, and the copy in TCRdb shows in-frame clones only, minus some. The repertoire holds some 2,500,000 clones, with under 95% as singletons. Material for sequencing was naive CD4+ T cells from PBMCs. The subset denotes: CD45RA+ positively selected. The chain carries TRBV4-1 and TRBJ2-7; no reliable D call. The sequence derives from a man aged 18 to 29 in good health. Some clones in this sample may be carry-over from other donors' samples. The CDR3 protein is CASSQAGSLADLHF. For the CDR3, the DNA is TGCGCCAGCAGCCAAGCGGGCAGTTTGGCCGATCTGCACTTC.